Detailed here is one TCR beta chain. What it binds is unknown. This table comes from immunoSEQ multiplex PCR, and its TCRdb copy is limited to in-frame clones, with some not included. The data hold approximately 180,000 clones, with 80% to 95% observed a single time. The sample comes from a study of T cell responses to AZD1222 COVID-19 vaccine. The study's findings and limits: Spike-specific TCR breadth and depth grew following two AZD1222 doses. Researchers took repertoire samples only after the peak T cell response had come. Mostly white British, mostly female donors; authors suggested clonal diversity may be underestimated.

The CDR3 runs to 15 residues. Germline lookup yields CDR1 SGHAT and CDR2 FQNNGV. The ends were cut back, 6 bases at V and 0 bases at J, with 12 bases in the middle. Sequenced here: peripheral blood, sampled on day 0 of AZD1222 vaccination. This sequence originates from an adult in good health. The chain joins TRBV11-2 to TRBJ2-1; a weak D match, TRBD2 (5 bases). As DNA, the CDR3 is TGTGCCAGCAGGGAGGCCGGACGCTCCTACAATGAGCAGTTCTTC. Translating gives CASREAGRSYNEQFF.